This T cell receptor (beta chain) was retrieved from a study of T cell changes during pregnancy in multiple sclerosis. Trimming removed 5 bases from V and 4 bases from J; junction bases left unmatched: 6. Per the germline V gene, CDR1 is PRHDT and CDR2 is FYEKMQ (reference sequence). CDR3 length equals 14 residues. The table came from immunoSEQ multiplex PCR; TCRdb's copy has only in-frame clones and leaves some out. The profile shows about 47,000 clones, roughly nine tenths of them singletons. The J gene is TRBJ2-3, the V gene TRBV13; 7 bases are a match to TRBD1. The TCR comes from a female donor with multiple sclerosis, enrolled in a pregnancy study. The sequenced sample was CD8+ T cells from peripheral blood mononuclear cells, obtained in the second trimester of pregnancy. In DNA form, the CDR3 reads TGTGCCAGCAGCCGGGACAGCCCCGCAGATACGCAGTATTTT. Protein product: CASSRDSPADTQYF.